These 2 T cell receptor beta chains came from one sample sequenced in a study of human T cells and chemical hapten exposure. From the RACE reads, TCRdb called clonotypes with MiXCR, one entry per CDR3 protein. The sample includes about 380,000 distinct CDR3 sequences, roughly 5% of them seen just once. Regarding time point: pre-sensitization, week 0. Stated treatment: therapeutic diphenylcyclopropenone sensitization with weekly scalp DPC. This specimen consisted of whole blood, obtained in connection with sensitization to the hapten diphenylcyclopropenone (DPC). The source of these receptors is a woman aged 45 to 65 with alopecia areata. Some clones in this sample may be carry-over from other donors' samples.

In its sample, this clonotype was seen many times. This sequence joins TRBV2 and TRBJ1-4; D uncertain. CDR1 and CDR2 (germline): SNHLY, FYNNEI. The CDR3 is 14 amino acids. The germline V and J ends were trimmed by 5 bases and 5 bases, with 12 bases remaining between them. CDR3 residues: CASSSAAGNEKLFF. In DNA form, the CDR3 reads TGTGCCAGCAGTTCGGCAGCAGGAAATGAAAAACTGTTTTTT. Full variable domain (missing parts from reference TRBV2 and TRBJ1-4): EPEVTQTPSHQVTQMGQEVILRCVPISNHLYFYWYRQILGQKVEFLVSFYNNEISEKSEIFDDQFSVERPDGSNFTLKIRSTKLEDSAMYFCASSSAAGNEKLFFGSGTQLSVL.

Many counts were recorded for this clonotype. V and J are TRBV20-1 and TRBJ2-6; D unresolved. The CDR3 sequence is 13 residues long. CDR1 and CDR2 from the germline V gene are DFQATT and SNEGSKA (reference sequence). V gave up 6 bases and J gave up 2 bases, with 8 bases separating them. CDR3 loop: CSAPRPGANVLTF. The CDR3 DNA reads TGCAGTGCCCCTCGTCCTGGGGCCAACGTCCTGACTTTC.